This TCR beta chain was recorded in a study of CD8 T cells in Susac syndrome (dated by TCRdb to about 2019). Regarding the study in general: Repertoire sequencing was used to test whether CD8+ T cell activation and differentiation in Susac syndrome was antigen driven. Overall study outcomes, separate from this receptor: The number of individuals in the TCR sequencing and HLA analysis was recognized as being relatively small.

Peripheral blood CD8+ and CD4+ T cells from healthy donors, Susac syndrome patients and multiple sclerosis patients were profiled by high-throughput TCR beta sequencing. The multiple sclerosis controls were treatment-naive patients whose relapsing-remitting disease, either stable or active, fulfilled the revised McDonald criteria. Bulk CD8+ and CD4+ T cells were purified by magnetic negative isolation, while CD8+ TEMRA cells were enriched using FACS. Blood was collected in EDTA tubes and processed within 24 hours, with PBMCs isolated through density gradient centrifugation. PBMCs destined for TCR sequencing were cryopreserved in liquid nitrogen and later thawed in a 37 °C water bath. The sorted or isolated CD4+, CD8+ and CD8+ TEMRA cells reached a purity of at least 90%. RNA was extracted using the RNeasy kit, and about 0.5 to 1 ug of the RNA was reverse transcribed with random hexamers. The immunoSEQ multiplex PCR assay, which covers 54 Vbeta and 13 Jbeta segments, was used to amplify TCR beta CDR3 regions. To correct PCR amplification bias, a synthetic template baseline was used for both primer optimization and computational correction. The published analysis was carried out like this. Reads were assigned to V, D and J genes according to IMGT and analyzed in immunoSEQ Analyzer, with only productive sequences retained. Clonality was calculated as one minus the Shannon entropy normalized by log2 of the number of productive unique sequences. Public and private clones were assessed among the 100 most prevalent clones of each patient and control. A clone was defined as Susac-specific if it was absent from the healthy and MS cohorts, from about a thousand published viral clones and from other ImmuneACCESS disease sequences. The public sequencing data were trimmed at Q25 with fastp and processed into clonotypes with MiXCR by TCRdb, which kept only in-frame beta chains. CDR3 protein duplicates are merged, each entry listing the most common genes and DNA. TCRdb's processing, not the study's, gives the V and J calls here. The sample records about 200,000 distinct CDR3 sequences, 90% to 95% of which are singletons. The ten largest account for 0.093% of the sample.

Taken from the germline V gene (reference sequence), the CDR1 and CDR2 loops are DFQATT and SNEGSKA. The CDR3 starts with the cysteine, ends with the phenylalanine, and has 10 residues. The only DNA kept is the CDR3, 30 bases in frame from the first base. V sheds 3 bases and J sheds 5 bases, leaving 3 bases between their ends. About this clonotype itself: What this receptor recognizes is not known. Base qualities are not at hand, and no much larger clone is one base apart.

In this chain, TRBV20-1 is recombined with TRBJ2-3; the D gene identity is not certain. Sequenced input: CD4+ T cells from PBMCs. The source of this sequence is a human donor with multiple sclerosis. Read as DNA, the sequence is TGCAGTGCTAGCCGAGATACGCAGTATTTT. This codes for CSASRDTQYF.